These 28 T cell receptor beta chains originate from one sample sequenced in a study of blood T cell repertoires in COVID-19. Repertoires were generated with immunoSEQ multiplex PCR, while TCRdb's copy carries only in-frame clones and drops some. The sample lists roughly 110,000 clones, about 90% occurring once. The sequenced sample was peripheral blood. Receptors were obtained from a middle-aged man with active or convalescent COVID-19.

The chain uses TRBV9 and TRBJ1-1; tentative D call: TRBD1 (6 bases). The CDR3 has 17 residues. Germline loops: CDR1 SGDLS, CDR2 YYNGEE. V gave up 0 bases and J gave up 0 bases, with 15 bases separating them. The CDR3 region has the DNA TGTGCCAGCAGCGTAGGAGTTTTTGGGACAATGAACACTGAAGCTTTCTTT. It is translated as CASSVGVFGTMNTEAFF. Looking up the rest from reference TRBV9 and TRBJ1-1 gives the full variable domain: DSGVTQTPKHLITATGQRVTLRCSPRSGDLSVYWYQQSLDQGLQFLIQYYNGEERAKGNILERFSAQQFPDLHSELNLSSLELGDSALYFCASSVGVFGTMNTEAFFGQGTRLTVV.

The chain has TRBV7-2 and TRBJ2-7, with TRBD2 as a possible D gene (6 bases). CDR1 and CDR2 from the germline V gene are SGHTA and FQGNSA. This CDR3 spans 15 amino acids. V dropped 6 bases and J dropped 2 bases, with 17 bases sitting between them. CDR3 sequence reads: CASSLSGRGTYEQYF. The CDR3 DNA reads TGTGCCAGCAGTCTCAGCGGGCGAGGGACCTACGAGCAGTACTTC.

J is TRBJ2-1 and V is TRBV28; perhaps TRBD1 as D (5 bases). V was pared by 6 bases and J by 0 bases, with 12 bases between. The germline V gene has CDR1 MDHEN and CDR2 SYDVKM. The length of the CDR3 is 15 residues. CDR3 bases: TGTGCCAGCAGCACGGACACCTACTCCTACAATGAGCAGTTCTTC. It specifies CASSTDTYSYNEQFF.

This clone was recorded once. The chain carries TRBV7-9 and TRBJ1-4; 9 bases map to TRBD1. CDR1 and CDR2 from the germline V gene are SEHNR and FQNEAQ (reference sequence). CDR3 length equals 15 residues. Trimming removed 5 bases from V and 5 bases from J; junction bases left unmatched: 6. CDR3 nucleotides: TGTGCCAGCAGCCCGGTCGACAGGGGGAATGAAAAACTGTTTTTT. It encodes CASSPVDRGNEKLFF.

The chain is built from TRBV4-2 and TRBJ2-3; D is uncertain. The CDR3 loop spans 16 amino acids. Between the trimmed V and J ends, which lost 0 bases and 2 bases, there was a span of 12 bases. Germline CDR1 LGHNA, CDR2 YNFKEQ. CDR3 coding DNA: TGTGCCAGCAGCCAAGAGGTCCACTTTTCCACAGATACGCAGTATTTT. Residues: CASSQEVHFSTDTQYF.

The CDR3 nucleotides read TGTGCCAGCAGTTTGCCCCGGAGCCCCTCAGATACGCAGTATTTT. It specifies CASSLPRSPSDTQYF. The rearrangement uses TRBV6-6 and TRBJ2-3; D uncertain. From germline, CDR1 is MNHNY and CDR2 SVGAGI (reference sequence). V dropped 4 bases and J dropped 4 bases, with 15 bases sitting between them. The CDR3 extends over 15 amino acids.

The chain combines TRBV6-5 with TRBJ1-3, with 7 bases identical to TRBD1. The CDR3 runs 15 residues. CDR1 is MNHEY, CDR2 SVGAGI, per germline. The V segment lost 6 bases and the J segment 8 bases; nucleotides outside the gene matches: 13. The CDR3: CASSRDREVRHTIYF. In DNA form, the CDR3 reads TGTGCCAGCAGCCGAGACAGGGAGGTACGACACACCATATATTTT.

The rearrangement joins TRBV28 to TRBJ2-3; 8 bases are shared with TRBD2. CDR3 length: 17 amino acids. V shed 2 bases, J shed 2 bases, and the junction held 9 bases outside the gene matches. Germline CDR1 reads MDHEN; CDR2 reads SYDVKM. Written as DNA, the CDR3 is TGTGCCAGCAGTTTACCCCCAGCGGGAGTGTTCACAGATACGCAGTATTTT. It codes for CASSLPPAGVFTDTQYF.

V and J are TRBV18 and TRBJ1-2, with 7 positions matching TRBD1. Trimming cost V 4 bases and J 8 bases; bases outside gene matches: 13. This CDR3 has 15 residues. Germline V CDR1 and CDR2: KGHSH, LQKENI. The CDR3 region is CASSLGTDPVRGYTF. The CDR3 DNA reads TGTGCCAGCTCACTGGGGACAGATCCCGTGAGAGGCTACACCTTC.

The rearrangement uses TRBV27 and TRBJ1-5; 7 bases agree with TRBD1. Germline V gene sequence: CDR1 MNHEY, CDR2 SMNVEV (reference sequence). J lost 7 bases, V lost 4 bases, and 10 bases had no gene match. This CDR3 has 15 residues. This CDR3 reads CASSSAPGQRQPQHF. The CDR3 nucleotides are TGTGCCAGCAGTTCCGCCCCGGGACAGAGGCAGCCCCAGCATTTT.

The chain links TRBV28 to TRBJ2-3, with a possible D match to TRBD2 (6 bases). V lost 6 bases and J lost 6, with 19 bases in between. The length of the CDR3 is 15 residues. Germline lookup yields CDR1 MDHEN and CDR2 SYDVKM. The CDR3 nucleotides read TGTGCCAGCAGGGGGACTTCTAGAAACCTGGATACGCAGTATTTT. Its protein is CASRGTSRNLDTQYF.

The V and J genes are TRBV27 and TRBJ2-7; 14 bases fit TRBD2. Germline CDR1 MNHEY, CDR2 SMNVEV (reference sequence). V shed 0 bases, J shed 3 bases, and the junction held 7 bases outside the gene matches. The CDR3 has 18 residues. The CDR3, as DNA: TGTGCCAGCAGTTTATCGACTAGCGGGAGGGCCGGTTACTACGAGCAGTACTTC. It translates to CASSLSTSGRAGYYEQYF.

The chain employs TRBV2 and TRBJ2-3; D is possibly TRBD2 (6 bases). Trimming removed 6 bases from V and 2 bases from J, with 9 bases in between. The CDR3 covers 13 residues. Germline values: CDR1 SNHLY, CDR2 FYNNEI. The chain's CDR3 is CASRGTVTDTQYF. Here the CDR3 DNA reads TGTGCCAGCAGGGGGACTGTCACAGATACGCAGTATTTT.

This chain joins TRBV19 and TRBJ1-2, with 7 positions matching TRBD1. Germline lookup yields CDR1 LNHDA and CDR2 SQIVND (reference sequence). J gave up 4 bases and V 4 bases, and 9 bases lay outside the gene matches. There are 15 residues in the CDR3. CDR3 bases: TGTGCCAGTAGTACGGACAGGAGTACCGTCTATGGCTACACCTTC. It is translated as CASSTDRSTVYGYTF. The full variable domain, rest sourced from reference TRBV19 and TRBJ1-2, is DGGITQSPKYLFRKEGQNVTLSCEQNLNHDAMYWYRQDPGQGLRLIYYSQIVNDFQKGDIAEGYSVSREKKESFPLTVTSAQKNPTAFYLCASSTDRSTVYGYTFGSGTRLTVV.

The rearrangement joins TRBV5-4 to TRBJ2-7, with 12 nucleotides matching TRBD2. Germline CDR1 and CDR2: SGHNT and YYREEE (reference sequence). The CDR3 has 15 amino acids. V lost 4 bases, J lost 1 base, and 3 bases stayed unmatched. CDR3 sequence: CASSLAGGLSYEQYF. As DNA, the CDR3 is TGTGCCAGCAGCCTAGCGGGAGGGCTTTCCTACGAGCAGTACTTC.

This clone was observed a single time. The chain has TRBV5-6 and TRBJ1-1, with D tentatively TRBD1 (5 bases). V was clipped by 0 bases and J by 4 bases, with 10 bases between them. Germline V gives CDR1 SGHDT, CDR2 YYEEEE. The CDR3 is made up of 14 amino acids. In DNA form, the CDR3 reads TGTGCCAGCAGCTTGGTAGGGGAGGTCACTGAAGCTTTCTTT. Its protein is CASSLVGEVTEAFF.

The chain combines TRBV5-1 with TRBJ2-7, with a tentative D call TRBD2 (6 bases). CDR3 size: 13 residues. The V end was cut by 2 bases, the J end by 3 bases, with 9 bases between. Germline CDR1 is SGHRS and CDR2 is YFSETQ. The CDR3 DNA sequence: TGCGCCAGCAGCTTTGAGGGAGGCTACGAGCAGTACTTC. Translating it yields CASSFEGGYEQYF.

This clone was observed once. The chain combines TRBV7-2 with TRBJ2-1, with a tentative D call TRBD2 (5 bases). Germline assignment: CDR1 SGHTA and CDR2 FQGNSA. V lost 5 bases to trimming and J lost 3 bases, with 17 bases between them. This CDR3 has 16 residues. The CDR3 loop is CASSPSQLGSYNEQFF. In DNA form, the CDR3 reads TGTGCCAGCAGCCCCTCCCAACTAGGGAGCTACAATGAGCAGTTCTTC.

The chain combines TRBV27 with TRBJ2-3; 7 bases are shared with TRBD2. With 0 bases clipped from V and 1 base from J, the junction kept 1 base outside the gene matches. CDR1 and CDR2 (germline): MNHEY, SMNVEV (reference sequence). The CDR3 sequence is 15 residues long. CDR3 sequence (DNA): TGTGCCAGCAGTTTATCGGCGGGAGGCACAGATACGCAGTATTTT. Translating gives CASSLSAGGTDTQYF.

V gene TRBV10-1 combines with J gene TRBJ2-3, with no clear D. The CDR3 runs to 12 residues. Germline V CDR1 and CDR2: WNHNN, SYGVQD (reference sequence). V gave up 6 bases and J gave up 2 bases, with 6 bases separating them. This chain's CDR3 is CASRSDTDTQYF. CDR3 DNA sequence: TGCGCCAGCAGGAGCGACACAGATACGCAGTATTTT.

V is TRBV6-6 and J is TRBJ1-6; 9 bases fit TRBD1. The CDR3 is made up of 15 amino acids. Trimming cost V 5 bases and J 7 bases; bases outside gene matches: 6. Germline loops: CDR1 MNHNY, CDR2 SVGAGI (reference sequence). The CDR3 bases are TGTGCCAGCAGTGCGGCTGGGACAGGGAATTCACCCCTCCACTTT. Amino acid sequence: CASSAAGTGNSPLHF.

Here the CDR3 DNA reads TGTGCCAGCAGCCTGGCGGGCCTCTTCGACGCGAAGACCCAGTACTTC. This encodes CASSLAGLFDAKTQYF. The chain joins TRBV28 to TRBJ2-5, with TRBD2 as a possible D gene (5 bases). V dropped 6 bases and J dropped 6 bases, with 23 bases sitting between them. From germline, CDR1 is MDHEN and CDR2 SYDVKM. The CDR3 extends over 16 amino acids.

The chain is built from TRBV5-1 and TRBJ1-1; D is unresolved. This CDR3 is 13 amino acids long. Deletions cut 9 bases from V and 0 bases from J, with 12 bases between. The germline gives CDR1 SGHRS, CDR2 YFSETQ. The CDR3 loop reads CATTDGMNTEAFF. The CDR3 DNA sequence: TGCGCCACCACAGACGGTATGAACACTGAAGCTTTCTTT. The full variable domain, completed using reference TRBV5-1 and TRBJ1-1, is KAGVTQTPRYLIKTRGQQVTLSCSPISGHRSVSWYQQTPGQGLQFLFEYFSETQRNKGNFPGRFSGRQFSNSRSEMNVSTLELGDSALYLCATTDGMNTEAFFGQGTRLTVV.

The V call is TRBV3-1 (or the pseudogene TRBV3-2), the J call TRBJ1-1; a possible D gene is TRBD1 (5 bases). Trimming stripped 0 bases from V and 7 bases from J, with 12 bases between. The germline V gene has CDR1 LGHDT and CDR2 YNNKEL (reference sequence). This CDR3 comprises 14 residues. CDR3 amino acids: CASSQETVTDEAFF. The CDR3 DNA is TGTGCCAGCAGCCAAGAAACGGTGACAGATGAAGCTTTCTTT.

The chain joins TRBV12-2 to TRBJ2-5; the DNA was not compared with TRBD2, the D call given in the table. TRBV12-2 is marked as a pseudogene. This CDR3 contains 11 residues. CDR3 region: CASRPQETQYF. The DNA of the CDR3 is TGTGCAAGTCGCCCTCAAGAGACCCAGTACTTC.

This chain joins TRBV27 and TRBJ2-5, with TRBD1 identical over 9 bases. Germline assignment: CDR1 MNHEY and CDR2 SMNVEV (reference sequence). The length of the CDR3 is 14 residues. V lost 6 bases to trimming and J lost 5 bases; unmatched junction nucleotides: 7. CDR3 residues: CASSPTGGRETQYF. DNA for the CDR3: TGTGCCAGCAGCCCGACAGGGGGTAGGGAGACCCAGTACTTC.

The chain employs TRBV5-1 and TRBJ2-5; the D gene is possibly TRBD1 (7 bases). Between the trimmed V and J ends, which lost 4 bases and 4 bases, there was a span of 14 bases. Germline V gene sequence: CDR1 SGHRS, CDR2 YFSETQ. The CDR3 has 14 residues. This chain's CDR3 is CASSPGGTVETQYF. In DNA, the CDR3 is TGCGCCAGCAGCCCCGGCGGGACAGTAGAGACCCAGTACTTC.

The CDR3 here is CASSPPGTRGEKLFF. The CDR3, as DNA: TGTGCCAGCTCACCACCGGGGACACGGGGTGAAAAACTGTTTTTT. This chain joins TRBV18 and TRBJ1-4; perhaps TRBD1 as D (6 bases). The length of the CDR3 is 15 residues. The germline gives CDR1 KGHSH, CDR2 LQKENI. The V end was cut by 0 bases, the J end by 7 bases, with 12 bases between. Based on the CDR3 plus reference TRBV18 and TRBJ1-4, the full variable domain is NAGVMQNPRHLVRRRGQEARLRCSPMKGHSHVYWYRQLPEEGLKFMVYLQKENIIDESGMPKERFSAEFPKEGPSILRIQQVVRGDSAAYFCASSPPGTRGEKLFFGSGTQLSVL.